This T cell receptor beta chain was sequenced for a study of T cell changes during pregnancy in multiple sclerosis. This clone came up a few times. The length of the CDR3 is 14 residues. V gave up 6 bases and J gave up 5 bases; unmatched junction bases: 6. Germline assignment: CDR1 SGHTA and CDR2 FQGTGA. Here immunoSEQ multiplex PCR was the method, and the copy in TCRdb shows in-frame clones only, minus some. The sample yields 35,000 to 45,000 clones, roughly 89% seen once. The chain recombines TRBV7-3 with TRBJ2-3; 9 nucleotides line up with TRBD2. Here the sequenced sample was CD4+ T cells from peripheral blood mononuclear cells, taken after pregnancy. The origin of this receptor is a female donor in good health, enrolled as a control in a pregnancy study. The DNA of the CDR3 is TGTGCCAGCAGTGTAGCGGGAGCAGGAGATACGCAGTATTTT. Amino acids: CASSVAGAGDTQYF.